This T cell receptor beta chain appears in the sequencing data of a study of blood T cells in healthy people across ages. A remark on this clonotype: No antigen is known for it.

V was trimmed by 3 bases and J by 0 bases, leaving 6 bases between them. The CDR3 totals 13 residues. Germline V gene lookup returns CDR1 DFQATT and CDR2 SNEGSKA (reference sequence). General observations from the study: Roughly linear age-related decline in beta diversity appeared, significant by age about 40.

With a J-beta primer mix and a sample-barcoded 5' primer, a second PCR ran about 6 to 11 cycles. TCRdb ran MiXCR on the 5' RACE reads and lists one entry per CDR3 protein. Of hundreds of thousands of distinct CDR3 sequences in the sample, approximately 59% are singletons; the top ten hold 30% to 45%. They isolated at least 6 million PBMCs from each sample. Source material: blood. The chain couples TRBV20-1 to TRBJ1-5; D ambiguous. This clonotype originated in a man aged 55 to 69 in good health. The CDR3 reads CSASGRSNQPQHF. The CDR3 bases are TGCAGTGCTAGTGGTCGTAGCAATCAGCCCCAGCATTTT.